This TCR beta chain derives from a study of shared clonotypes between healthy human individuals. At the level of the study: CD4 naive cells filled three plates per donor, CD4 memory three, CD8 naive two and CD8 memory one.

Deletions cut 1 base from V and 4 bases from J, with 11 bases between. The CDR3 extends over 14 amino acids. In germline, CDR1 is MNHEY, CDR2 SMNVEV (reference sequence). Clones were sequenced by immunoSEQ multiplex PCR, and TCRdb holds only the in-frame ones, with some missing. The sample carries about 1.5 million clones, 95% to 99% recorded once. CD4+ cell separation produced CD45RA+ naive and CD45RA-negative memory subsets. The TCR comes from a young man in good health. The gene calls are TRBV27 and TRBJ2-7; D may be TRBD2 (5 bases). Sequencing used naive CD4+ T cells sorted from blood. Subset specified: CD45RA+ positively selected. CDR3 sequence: CASSLFRGGYEQYF. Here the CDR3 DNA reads TGTGCCAGCAGTTTATTTCGGGGTGGTTACGAGCAGTACTTC.